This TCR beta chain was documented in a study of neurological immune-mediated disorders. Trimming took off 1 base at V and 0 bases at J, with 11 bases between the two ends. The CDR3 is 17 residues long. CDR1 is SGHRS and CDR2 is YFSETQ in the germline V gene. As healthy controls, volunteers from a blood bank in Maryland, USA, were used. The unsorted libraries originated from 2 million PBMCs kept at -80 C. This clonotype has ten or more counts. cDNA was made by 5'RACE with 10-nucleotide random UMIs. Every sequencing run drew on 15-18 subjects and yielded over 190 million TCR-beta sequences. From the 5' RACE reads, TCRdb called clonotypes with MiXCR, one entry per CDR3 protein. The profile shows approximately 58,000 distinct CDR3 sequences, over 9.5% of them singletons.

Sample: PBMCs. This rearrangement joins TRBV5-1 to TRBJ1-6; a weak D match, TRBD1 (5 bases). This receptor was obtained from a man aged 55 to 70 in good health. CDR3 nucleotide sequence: TGCGCCAGCAGCTTGAACGGGGACCTCTCCTATAATTCACCCCTCCACTTT. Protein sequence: CASSLNGDLSYNSPLHF. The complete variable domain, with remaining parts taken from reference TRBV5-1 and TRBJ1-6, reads KAGVTQTPRYLIKTRGQQVTLSCSPISGHRSVSWYQQTPGQGLQFLFEYFSETQRNKGNFPGRFSGRQFSNSRSEMNVSTLELGDSALYLCASSLNGDLSYNSPLHFGNGTRLTVT.